A single sample gave rise to the 12 T cell receptor beta chains below, sequenced in a study of OX40 agonist ivuxolimab in advanced cancers. The repertoire was sequenced with immunoSEQ multiplex PCR; TCRdb's copy has only in-frame clones and lacks some. The table shows about 67,000 clones, with more than 75% occurring only once. Sequences were derived from CD4+ or CD8+ T cells sorted from blood, sampled in a trial of the OX40 agonist ivuxolimab. These receptors were obtained from an adult with an advanced solid tumor such as melanoma, head and neck, liver or kidney cancer.

This CDR3 is CASSPRTAYEKLFF. The CDR3 region has the DNA TGTGCCAGTAGTCCGCGGACAGCGTATGAAAAACTGTTTTTT. The chain has TRBV19 and TRBJ1-4; tentative D call: TRBD1 (6 bases). The CDR3 totals 14 residues. V lost 5 bases, J lost 6 bases, and 13 bases lay in between. Germline CDR1 LNHDA, CDR2 SQIVND (reference sequence).

V and J are TRBV6-5 and TRBJ2-5; 9 bases agree with TRBD1. The CDR3 loop spans 14 amino acids. Germline V gene sequence: CDR1 MNHEY, CDR2 SVGAGI. The V segment lost 6 bases and the J segment 9 bases; nucleotides outside the gene matches: 11. The CDR3 protein is CASSQTGGVQPQYF. The DNA of the CDR3 is TGTGCCAGCAGCCAGACAGGGGGGGTCCAACCCCAGTACTTC.

This clone came up once. The genes are TRBV6-1 and TRBJ2-3; 9 bases fit TRBD2. The CDR3 loop spans 14 amino acids. V shed 3 bases, J shed 8 bases, and the junction held 6 bases outside the gene matches. Germline lookup yields CDR1 MNHNS and CDR2 SASEGT. The CDR3 reads CASSDPGLAVTQYF. In DNA form, the CDR3 reads TGTGCCAGCAGTGACCCGGGACTAGCTGTTACGCAGTATTTT.

The J gene is TRBJ2-7, the V gene TRBV7-9, with 8 bases that match TRBD1. The V and J ends lost 7 bases and 0 bases, in that order; junction bases with no gene match: 11. Germline CDR1 reads SEHNR; CDR2 reads FQNEAQ (reference sequence). CDR3 length equals 16 residues. The CDR3 DNA reads TGTGCCAGCACCTACCGAGGGGACAGGAGCTCCTACGAGCAGTACGTC. Its translation: CASTYRGDRSSYEQYV.

The chain combines TRBV7-2 with TRBJ1-3; no clear D gene. V gave up 0 bases and J gave up 2 bases, with 8 bases separating them. The CDR3 sequence is 15 residues long. In germline, CDR1 is SGHTA, CDR2 FQGNSA. The CDR3 loop reads CASSLADQAGNTIYF. For the CDR3, the DNA is TGTGCCAGCAGCTTAGCAGACCAGGCTGGAAACACCATATATTTT.

This chain joins TRBV5-6 and TRBJ2-7, with 9 bases matching TRBD1. The germline gives CDR1 SGHDT, CDR2 YYEEEE. There are 16 residues in the CDR3. V lost 4 bases to trimming and J lost 5 bases; unmatched junction nucleotides: 13. The CDR3 sequence is CASSGNRGLFLNEQYF. In DNA, the CDR3 is TGTGCCAGCAGCGGGAACAGGGGGCTTTTTTTGAACGAGCAGTACTTC.

This chain joins TRBV5-4 and TRBJ2-7; D unclear. V shed 0 bases and J shed 6 bases, with 13 bases lying between them. The CDR3 consists of 14 residues. CDR1 SGHNT and CDR2 YYREEE come from the germline V gene (reference sequence). The CDR3 protein is CASSLDKRSGEQYF. CDR3 DNA sequence: TGTGCCAGCAGCTTGGACAAGAGGTCGGGCGAGCAGTACTTC. The complete variable domain, with remaining parts taken from reference TRBV5-4 and TRBJ2-7, reads ETGVTQSPTHLIKTRGQQVTLRCSSQSGHNTVSWYQQALGQGPQFIFQYYREEENGRGNFPPRFSGLQFPNYSSELNVNALELDDSALYLCASSLDKRSGEQYFGPGTRLTVT.

The chain has TRBV2 and TRBJ2-5; D may be TRBD1 (6 bases). Trimming removed 8 bases from V and 0 bases from J, with 10 bases in between. Looked up from germline, CDR1 is SNHLY and CDR2 is FYNNEI. The CDR3 is made up of 13 amino acids. CDR3 region: CASDRTYQETQYF. The CDR3 coding sequence is TGTGCCAGCGACAGGACCTACCAAGAGACCCAGTACTTC.

The chain carries TRBV19 and TRBJ1-2; 9 bases fit TRBD1. CDR1 and CDR2 from the germline V gene are LNHDA and SQIVND (reference sequence). This CDR3 region has 18 residues. The V and J ends lost 5 bases and 0 bases, in that order; junction bases with no gene match: 13. CDR3 sequence: CASSPSPGTGNTNYGYTF. The DNA for the CDR3 is TGTGCCAGTAGTCCCTCCCCCGGGACAGGGAACACTAACTATGGCTACACCTTC.

J is TRBJ1-6 and V is TRBV10-3, with D possibly being TRBD1 (5 bases). This CDR3 has 15 residues. Trimming left V 6 bases short and J 6 bases short, with 15 bases between. The germline gives CDR1 ENHRY, CDR2 SYGVKD. The CDR3 is CAIRGGLGVNSPLHF. As DNA, the CDR3 is TGTGCCATCAGAGGCGGGTTGGGGGTTAATTCACCCCTCCACTTT.

The chain joins TRBV7-2 to TRBJ2-1; 12 positions agree with TRBD2. Germline V gene data show CDR1 as SGHTA and CDR2 as FQGNSA. Trimming took 1 base from V and 0 from J; bases not matched to a gene: 4. The length of the CDR3 is 18 residues. CDR3 nucleotide sequence: TGTGCCAGCAGCTTAGAACTAGCGGGAGGAAGCTCCTACAATGAGCAGTTCTTC. Residues: CASSLELAGGSSYNEQFF.

The chain has TRBV19 and TRBJ1-2; 10 bases fit TRBD1. J was trimmed by 6 bases and V by 7 bases; bases with no gene match: 14. The CDR3 extends over 16 amino acids. CDR1 is LNHDA and CDR2 is SQIVND in the germline V gene (reference sequence). CDR3 loop: CASTPKVGQGFHGYTF. The CDR3 DNA reads as TGTGCCAGTACCCCTAAGGTGGGACAGGGGTTCCATGGCTACACCTTC.